The subject of this entry is one T cell receptor beta chain. Its antigen is currently unknown. The entry originates in a study of regulatory dendritic cells for organ transplantation. Findings and limits, study-wide: The most alloreactive TCR clonotypes were found in resting memory CD8+ cells. Regulatory dendritic cells appeared to expand memory CD8+ clones less than mature ones.

Sorted T cells were CFSE-labeled and cultured 4 to 5 days with allogeneic regulatory or mature dendritic cells at 1:10. Clones were read by immunoSEQ multiplex PCR, and TCRdb kept only the in-frame ones, dropping some. The table shows about 18,000 clones, with roughly 80% occurring only once. CDR1 SNHLY and CDR2 FYNNEI come from the germline V gene. The CDR3 runs 14 residues. Trimming pared 7 bases from V and 2 bases from J, leaving 11 bases between. This chain connects TRBV2 to TRBJ2-2; D is possibly TRBD1 (6 bases). The material sequenced was memory CD4+ T cells from blood cultured with regulatory dendritic cells. Sample subset: CD45RO+ memory T cells. The sequence was collected from a human donor in good health. In nucleotides, the CDR3 is TGTGCCAGCAAGAGGACAGAAAACACCGGGGAGCTGTTTTTT. Translation: CASKRTENTGELFF.